Following are 14 T cell receptor beta chains from one sample sequenced in a study of cytomegalovirus exposure and HLA in healthy donors. The PCR contained 60 Vbeta and 13 Jbeta primers. TCRdb's copy holds only in-frame clones and misses some; the assay was immunoSEQ multiplex PCR. The repertoire consists of more than 95,000 clones, with around 80% occurring once and the leading ten covering 10%. The material sequenced was PBMCs. Receptor source: a woman younger than 35 in good health and CMV-seropositive.

This clone turned up a few times. The chain is built from TRBV9 and TRBJ2-1; 10 nucleotides align to TRBD2. J lost 2 bases, V lost 0 bases, and 5 bases had no gene match. The CDR3 has 17 residues. The germline gives CDR1 SGDLS, CDR2 YYNGEE. The CDR3 nucleotides are TGTGCCAGCAGCGTAGTAGCTAGCGGGAGTCCCTACAATGAGCAGTTCTTC. As protein: CASSVVASGSPYNEQFF.

The chain has TRBV7-3 and TRBJ2-7; 9 bases agree with TRBD2. There are 16 residues in the CDR3. Germline loops: CDR1 SGHTA, CDR2 FQGTGA. V lost 4 bases and J lost 4; bases outside the gene matches: 11. CDR3: CASSSSPGLASYEQYF. As DNA, the CDR3 is TGTGCCAGCAGCTCGTCTCCGGGACTAGCTTCTTACGAGCAGTACTTC.

This chain uses TRBV14 with TRBJ2-1; D not certain. The CDR3 is made up of 14 amino acids. The ends were cut back, 0 bases at V and 7 bases at J, with 10 bases in the middle. The germline V gene encodes CDR1 SGHDN and CDR2 FVKESK. Here the CDR3 reads CASSQDIWANEQFF. For the CDR3, the DNA is TGTGCCAGCAGCCAAGACATCTGGGCGAATGAGCAGTTCTTC.

The chain couples TRBV7-8 to TRBJ2-7; no clear D gene. The germline CDR1 and CDR2 sequences are SGHVS and FQNEAQ. The CDR3 is 15 residues long. Trimming removed 6 bases from V and 2 bases from J, with 17 bases in between. The CDR3 DNA reads TGTGCCAGCAGTTTCAAAAGACACCGCCCCTACGAGCAGTACTTC. This gives the protein CASSFKRHRPYEQYF.

This rearrangement joins TRBV28 to TRBJ1-3; TRBD1 matches at 8 bases. V was clipped by 5 bases and J by 3 bases; unmatched bases: 9. Germline CDR1 MDHEN, CDR2 SYDVKM. The CDR3 sequence is 16 residues long. This CDR3 is CASSPPTGGFGNTIYF. CDR3 coding DNA: TGTGCCAGCAGTCCCCCCACAGGGGGATTTGGAAACACCATATATTTT.

The chain is built from TRBV5-6 and TRBJ2-7; no definite D call. Trimming cost V 0 bases and J 6 bases, with 13 bases left between them. This CDR3 region has 14 residues. The V gene's germline CDR1 is SGHDT and CDR2 YYEEEE. The CDR3 bases are TGTGCCAGCAGCTTGGCCCCCCGCGGTATCGAGCAGTACTTC. This gives the protein CASSLAPRGIEQYF.

The rearrangement links TRBV6-6 to TRBJ1-3, with 7 bases aligning to TRBD1. The length of the CDR3 is 15 residues. V shed 5 bases and J 0 bases; nucleotides not matched to a gene: 4. Germline CDR1 reads MNHNY; CDR2 reads SVGAGI (reference sequence). DNA for the CDR3: TGTGCCAGCAGTACCGCAGGGGGCTCTGGAAACACCATATATTTT. As protein: CASSTAGGSGNTIYF.

The table lists this clone with a few counts. The genes are TRBV7-2 and TRBJ2-7; no clear D gene. Trimming shortened V by 2 bases and J by 4 bases, and 6 bases separated the two germline ends. Germline V gene sequence: CDR1 SGHTA, CDR2 FQGNSA. The CDR3 covers 12 residues. DNA of the CDR3: TGTGCCAGCAGCTTAATTCCTTACGAGCAGTACTTC. Protein product: CASSLIPYEQYF.

The rearrangement links TRBV29-1 to TRBJ2-1, with no clear D. The V end was cut by 4 bases, the J end by 7 bases, with 5 bases between. Germline V gene lookup returns CDR1 SQVTM and CDR2 ANQGSEA. This CDR3 has 10 amino acids. The CDR3 DNA reads TGCAGCGTTGCTACGAATGAGCAGTTCTTC. Translation gives CSVATNEQFF.

The chain joins TRBV6-1 to TRBJ1-5; a possible D gene is TRBD1 (5 bases). The V and J ends lost 5 bases and 7 bases respectively, with 18 bases between them. There are 15 residues in the CDR3. CDR1 is MNHNS and CDR2 is SASEGT in the germline V gene. CDR3 in DNA: TGTGCCAGCAGTCCTAACCCCTCAGGGTCCCAGCCCCAGCATTTT. Encoded protein: CASSPNPSGSQPQHF.

The chain recombines TRBV5-6 with TRBJ2-1, with 11 bases matching TRBD2. Germline V gene sequence: CDR1 SGHDT, CDR2 YYEEEE. The CDR3 length is 15 residues. V shed 0 bases, J shed 9 bases, and the junction held 5 bases outside the gene matches. This chain's CDR3 is CASSLAGSGRGEQFF. The CDR3 DNA sequence: TGTGCCAGCAGCTTGGCGGGTAGCGGGAGGGGTGAGCAGTTCTTC.

This clone showed up just a few times. The chain joins TRBV7-8 to TRBJ1-5; D gene unclear. Germline V gene data show CDR1 as SGHVS and CDR2 as FQNEAQ. This CDR3 spans 15 amino acids. The V and J ends lost 5 bases and 2 bases respectively, with 13 bases between them. CDR3 in DNA: TGTGCCAGCAGCATTACCCTGAGCGGCAATCAGCCCCAGCATTTT. It is translated as CASSITLSGNQPQHF.

To note about this clone: At one boundary the junction diverges from the germline segment, which might be a read error. This rearrangement joins TRBV18 to TRBJ2-1; 8 bases map to TRBD2. Germline lookup yields CDR1 KGHSH and CDR2 LQKENI. The CDR3 has 17 amino acids. The CDR3 region has the DNA TGTGCCAGCTCTCCACGACCCCAGCGGGGGAGATACAATGAGCAGTTCTTC. Its translation is CASSPRPQRGRYNEQFF.

The DNA of the CDR3 is TGTGCCAGCAGCCCTCGACAGCATAACTATGGCTACACCTTC. It specifies CASSPRQHNYGYTF. V usage is TRBV9 and J usage is TRBJ1-2; D is possibly TRBD1 (5 bases). With 4 bases removed from V and 1 base from J, the gap between germline ends came to 11 bases. Germline V gives CDR1 SGDLS, CDR2 YYNGEE. The CDR3 consists of 14 residues.